Here is one TCR beta chain with its context. These data are taken from a study of CD8 T cells in Susac syndrome. The J segment lost 0 bases and the V segment lost 4 bases, leaving 8 bases of the junction unmatched. The CDR3 loop spans 17 amino acids. The germline CDR1 and CDR2 sequences are LGHDT and YNNKEL (reference sequence). An amount of RNA that ranged from roughly 0.5 to 1 ug was reverse transcribed with random hexamers. Multiplex PCR with immunoSEQ amplified the TCR beta CDR3 across 54 Vbeta and 13 Jbeta. TCRdb called the immunoSEQ multiplex PCR reads again in MiXCR, with one record for every CDR3 protein. The sample yields about 250,000 distinct CDR3 sequences, 93% seen once. The T cells that were sequenced for TCR beta were CD8+ and CD4+ cells from blood. TEMRA cells were FACS-enriched, while CD8+ and CD4+ T cells were negatively isolated.

The J gene is TRBJ1-4, the V gene TRBV3-1; 7 nucleotides match TRBD1. The sequence was collected from a human donor with multiple sclerosis. The sample taken for sequencing was CD4+ T cells from PBMCs. For the CDR3, the DNA is TGTGCCAGCAGCCTGGGAGGGGGCCTTTCAACTAATGAAAAACTGTTTTTT. This encodes CASSLGGGLSTNEKLFF.